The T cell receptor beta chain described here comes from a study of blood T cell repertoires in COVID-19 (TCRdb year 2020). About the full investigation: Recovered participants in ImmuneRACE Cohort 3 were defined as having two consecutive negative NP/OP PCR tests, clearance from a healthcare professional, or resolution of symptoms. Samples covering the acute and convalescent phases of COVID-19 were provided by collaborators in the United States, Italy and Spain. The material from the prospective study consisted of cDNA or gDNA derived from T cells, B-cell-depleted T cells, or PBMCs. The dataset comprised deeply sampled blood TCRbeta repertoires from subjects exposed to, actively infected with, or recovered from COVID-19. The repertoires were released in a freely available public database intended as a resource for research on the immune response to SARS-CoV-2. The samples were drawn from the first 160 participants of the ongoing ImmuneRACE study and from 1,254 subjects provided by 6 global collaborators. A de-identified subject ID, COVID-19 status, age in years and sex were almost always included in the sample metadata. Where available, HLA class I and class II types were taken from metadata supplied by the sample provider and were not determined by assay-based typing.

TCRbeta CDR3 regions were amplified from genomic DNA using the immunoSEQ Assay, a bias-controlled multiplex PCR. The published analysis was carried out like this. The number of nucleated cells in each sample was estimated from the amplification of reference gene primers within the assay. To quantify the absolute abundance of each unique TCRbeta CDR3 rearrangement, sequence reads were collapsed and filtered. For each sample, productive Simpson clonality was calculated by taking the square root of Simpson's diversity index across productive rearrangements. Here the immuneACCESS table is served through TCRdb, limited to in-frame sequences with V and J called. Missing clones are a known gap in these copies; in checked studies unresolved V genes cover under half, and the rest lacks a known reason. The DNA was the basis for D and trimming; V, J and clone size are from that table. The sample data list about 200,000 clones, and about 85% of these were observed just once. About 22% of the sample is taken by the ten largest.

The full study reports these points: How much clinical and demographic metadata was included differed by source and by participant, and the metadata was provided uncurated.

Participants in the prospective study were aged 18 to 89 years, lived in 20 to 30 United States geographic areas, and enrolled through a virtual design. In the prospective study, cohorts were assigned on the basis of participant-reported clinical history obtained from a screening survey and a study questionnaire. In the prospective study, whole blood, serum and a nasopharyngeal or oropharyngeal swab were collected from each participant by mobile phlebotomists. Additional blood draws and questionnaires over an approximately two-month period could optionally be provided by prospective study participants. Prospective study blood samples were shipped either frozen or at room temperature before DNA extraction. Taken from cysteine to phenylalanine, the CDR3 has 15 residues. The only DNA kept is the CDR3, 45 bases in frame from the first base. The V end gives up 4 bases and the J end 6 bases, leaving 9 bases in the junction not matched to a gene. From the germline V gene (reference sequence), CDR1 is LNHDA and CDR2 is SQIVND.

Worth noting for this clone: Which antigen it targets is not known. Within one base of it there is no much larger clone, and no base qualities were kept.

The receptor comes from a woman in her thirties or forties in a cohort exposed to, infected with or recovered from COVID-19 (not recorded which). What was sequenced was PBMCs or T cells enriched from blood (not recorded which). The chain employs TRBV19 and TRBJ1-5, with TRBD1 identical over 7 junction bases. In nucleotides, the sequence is TGTGCCAGTAGTAAAAACAGGGGTTATAGTCAGCCCCAGCATTTT. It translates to CASSKNRGYSQPQHF.